Shown below are 9 T cell receptor beta chains from a single sample sequenced in a study of cytomegalovirus exposure and HLA in healthy donors. Primers for the PCR totalled 60 Vbeta and 13 Jbeta. The assay was immunoSEQ multiplex PCR, and TCRdb's table has in-frame clones only and misses some. Of about 100,000 clones detected, 84% appear once; the ten largest clones hold 0.9% to 1.5%. The sample taken for sequencing was PBMCs. The receptors originated from a woman between 18 and 29 years old in good health and CMV-seronegative.

The V gene is TRBV15, the J gene TRBJ2-3; D is perhaps TRBD1 (6 bases). Germline CDR1 reads LNHNV; CDR2 reads YYDKDF (reference sequence). The CDR3 loop spans 17 amino acids. V lost 2 bases and J lost 2, with 17 bases in between. The CDR3: CATSRTIGQPTTDTQYF. In DNA form, the CDR3 reads TGTGCCACCAGCAGAACCATCGGACAGCCTACCACAGATACGCAGTATTTT.

The chain joins TRBV29-1 to TRBJ2-2; possible D gene TRBD2, 5 bases. Germline values: CDR1 SQVTM, CDR2 ANQGSEA. With 5 bases removed from V and 2 bases from J, the gap between germline ends came to 15 bases. The CDR3 has 15 residues. CDR3 amino acids: CSVRVTGRNTGELFF. In DNA form, the CDR3 reads TGCAGCGTTCGGGTGACGGGGAGAAACACCGGGGAGCTGTTTTTT.

This clone was recorded only once. V is TRBV5-1 and J is TRBJ1-2; 7 bases agree with TRBD1. The CDR3 length is 22 residues. V lost 3 bases to trimming and J lost 5 bases; unmatched junction nucleotides: 31. Per the germline V gene, CDR1 is SGHRS and CDR2 is YFSETQ. CDR3 sequence reads: CASSWDESMTGRGTADWYGYTF. In nucleotides, the CDR3 is TGCGCCAGCAGCTGGGATGAATCGATGACAGGGCGAGGAACAGCGGATTGGTATGGCTACACCTTC.

The chain carries TRBV9 and TRBJ2-2, with D hard to call. Looked up from germline, CDR1 is SGDLS and CDR2 is YYNGEE. There are 17 residues in the CDR3. The V end lost 2 bases, the J end lost 2 bases, and 16 bases lay between the germline ends. In DNA form, the CDR3 reads TGTGCCAGCAGCGTCGCGATCACCCAACCCAACACCGGGGAGCTGTTTTTT. Its protein is CASSVAITQPNTGELFF.

The chain couples TRBV28 to TRBJ2-5, with 7 nucleotides matching TRBD1. The better agreement between TRBJ2-7 and the DNA end casts doubt on the J call. CDR3 length: 15 amino acids. Germline CDR1 reads MDHEN; CDR2 reads SYDVKM. The CDR3 DNA sequence: TGTGCCAGCAGTCTAAGGGGGACAGTGGGCAACGAGCAGTACTTC. Translating it yields CASSLRGTVGNEQYF.

The chain links TRBV14 to TRBJ2-7; D gene uncertain. The CDR3 loop spans 13 amino acids. The V end was cut by 1 base, the J end by 5 bases, with 9 bases between. Per the germline V gene, CDR1 is SGHDN and CDR2 is FVKESK. The CDR3 loop reads CASSQAPSNEQYF. The CDR3 DNA reads as TGTGCCAGCAGCCAAGCGCCCTCTAACGAGCAGTACTTC.

The CDR3 nucleotides are TGCGCCAGCAGCGGATTAGCGGGGGATTTCAATGAGCAGTTCTTC. This sequence encodes CASSGLAGDFNEQFF. The chain combines TRBV5-1 with TRBJ2-1; 9 bases map to TRBD2. V gave up 4 bases and J gave up 6 bases; unmatched junction bases: 8. CDR1 and CDR2 (germline): SGHRS, YFSETQ. This CDR3 region has 15 residues. The variable domain in full, with the rest retrieved from reference TRBV5-1 and TRBJ2-1, is KAGVTQTPRYLIKTRGQQVTLSCSPISGHRSVSWYQQTPGQGLQFLFEYFSETQRNKGNFPGRFSGRQFSNSRSEMNVSTLELGDSALYLCASSGLAGDFNEQFFGPGTRLTVL.

The chain links TRBV19 to TRBJ2-1; possibly TRBD1 for D (5 bases). CDR1 and CDR2 (germline): LNHDA, SQIVND (reference sequence). CDR3 length equals 15 residues. Trimming removed 4 bases from V and 9 bases from J, with 19 bases in between. CDR3 in DNA: TGTGCCAGTAGTACACGACAGACACCAACCAGTGAGCAGTTCTTC. Amino acid sequence: CASSTRQTPTSEQFF.

This chain connects TRBV7-2 to TRBJ2-7; 13 nucleotides line up with TRBD2. The CDR3 is made up of 16 amino acids. CDR1 SGHTA and CDR2 FQGNSA come from the germline V gene. Germline trimming cut 1 base from V and 2 bases from J; bases unmatched to any gene: 2. The CDR3 coding sequence is TGTGCCAGCAGCTTAGAGGGGACTAGCGGGGCCTACGAGCAGTACTTC. Translation: CASSLEGTSGAYEQYF.